A single sample gave rise to the 10 T cell receptor beta chains below, sequenced in a study of shared T cell receptors in the human thymus. The method was immunoSEQ multiplex PCR; TCRdb's version includes in-frame clones alone and lacks a portion of them. The profile shows 500,000 to 850,000 clones, about 90% of them singletons. The sample was also linked to a second study, of human thymus T cells.

The sequenced sample consisted of thymocytes. Every receptor here comes from a boy less than two years old with a congenital heart defect.

The J gene is TRBJ2-1, the V gene TRBV7-2, with TRBD2 matching over 9 bases. CDR1 is SGHTA and CDR2 is FQGNSA in the germline V gene. This CDR3 has 17 amino acids. V lost 0 bases and J lost 4; bases outside the gene matches: 7. In nucleotides, the CDR3 is TGTGCCAGCAGCTTAGCGCTAGTAGCGGGAGATTACAATGAGCAGTTCTTC. Translated, it gives CASSLALVAGDYNEQFF.

This clone came up once. CDR3 sequence (DNA): TGTGCCACCAGCACCCGGACAGAGGGGAACACTGAAGCTTTCTTT. Protein sequence: CATSTRTEGNTEAFF. The chain links TRBV15 to TRBJ1-1; a weak D match, TRBD1 (6 bases). The CDR3 is 15 residues long. The V and J ends lost 4 bases and 1 base respectively, with 13 bases between them. Germline assignment: CDR1 LNHNV and CDR2 YYDKDF (reference sequence).

V and J are TRBV30 and TRBJ2-2, with 9 bases aligning to TRBD1. Germline V gene data show CDR1 as GTSNPN and CDR2 as SVGIG (reference sequence). This CDR3 contains 18 residues. V shed 2 bases, J shed 3 bases, and the junction held 13 bases outside the gene matches. In DNA, the CDR3 is TGTGCCTGGAGTAAAGCACAGGGGGCGCGGGGGTACACCGGGGAGCTGTTTTTT. Amino acid sequence: CAWSKAQGARGYTGELFF.

The chain combines TRBV2 with TRBJ2-3; 13 positions match TRBD2. This CDR3 contains 18 residues. Germline V gene data show CDR1 as SNHLY and CDR2 as FYNNEI. After removal of 2 bases from V and 4 bases from J, the junction contained 9 bases not matched to a gene. The CDR3 loop reads CASSEFGNGLAGADTQYF. Written as DNA, the CDR3 is TGTGCCAGCAGTGAATTTGGGAACGGACTAGCGGGGGCAGATACGCAGTATTTT.

The rearrangement joins TRBV7-6 to TRBJ2-7; 8 nucleotides line up with TRBD2. V lost 5 bases, J lost 3 bases, and 9 bases stayed unmatched. Per germline, CDR1 SGHVS and CDR2 FNYEAQ. The CDR3 has 15 amino acids. CDR3 in DNA: TGTGCCAGCAGCCCGGGCGGGGGGACGAACTACGAGCAGTACTTC. Amino acid sequence: CASSPGGGTNYEQYF.

The chain recombines TRBV9 with TRBJ1-4; the D gene is possibly TRBD1 (6 bases). Trimming removed 4 bases at V and 4 bases at J, with 17 bases between. Germline loops: CDR1 SGDLS, CDR2 YYNGEE. The CDR3 contains 16 residues. CDR3: CASSLQGRVGNEKLFF. DNA of the CDR3: TGTGCCAGCAGCCTACAGGGCCGGGTCGGTAATGAAAAACTGTTTTTT.

Notes on this clone: One end of the junction fails to match germline, which may point to a read error. Different DNA sequences within this sample yield the same CDR3. This chain links TRBV4-1 with TRBJ1-1, with D unclear. The V gene's germline CDR1 is MGHRA and CDR2 YSYEKL. This CDR3 is built from 16 residues. The chain's CDR3 is CASSQDANRRNTEAFF. CDR3 nucleotides: TGCGCTAGCAGCCAAGATGCCAACAGAAGGAACACTGAAGCTTTCTTT.

This rearrangement joins TRBV28 to TRBJ1-2; TRBD1 matches at 7 bases. In germline, CDR1 is MDHEN, CDR2 SYDVKM. This CDR3 region has 14 residues. V lost 3 bases to trimming and J lost 3 bases; unmatched junction nucleotides: 4. CDR3 loop: CASSFGQADYGYTF. The DNA of the CDR3 is TGTGCCAGCAGTTTCGGACAGGCTGACTATGGCTACACCTTC.

J is TRBJ2-5 and V is TRBV7-9, with TRBD1 as a possible D gene (5 bases). CDR1 is SEHNR, CDR2 FQNEAQ, per germline (reference sequence). The V end lost 1 base, the J end lost 3 bases, and 9 bases lay between the germline ends. This CDR3 is 14 amino acids long. In DNA form, the CDR3 reads TGTGCCAGCAGCTTAGTACAGACAGAAGAGACCCAGTACTTC. It yields the protein CASSLVQTEETQYF. Looking up the rest from reference TRBV7-9 and TRBJ2-5 gives the full variable domain: DTGVSQNPRHKITKRGQNVTFRCDPISEHNRLYWYRQTLGQGPEFLTYFQNEAQLEKSRLLSDRFSAERPKGSFSTLEIQRTEQGDSAMYLCASSLVQTEETQYFGPGTRLLVL.

The rearrangement links TRBV19 to TRBJ2-1; D may be TRBD1 (6 bases). The CDR3 spans 16 residues. Germline CDR1 is LNHDA and CDR2 is SQIVND (reference sequence). V lost 1 base to trimming and J lost 7 bases, with 17 bases between them. CDR3 loop: CASSIAFGGRGNEQFF. CDR3 nucleotides: TGTGCCAGTAGTATAGCTTTTGGGGGCAGGGGTAATGAGCAGTTCTTC.